Listed below are T cell receptor beta chains from one sample, sequenced in a study of control samples from healthy donors and cancer patients. Here immunoSEQ multiplex PCR was the method, and the copy in TCRdb shows in-frame clones only, minus some. The sample includes some 64,000 clones, about nine tenths of them seen just once. Material: PBMCs. Receptors originate from a woman aged 45 to 65 with colorectal cancer. CDR3s include the opening cysteine and the closing phenylalanine or tryptophan. D genes are given only for firm matches. A clone size is listed for some rows: how often the clone was seen (once, few, many), or a class if it is expanded.

cdr3_nt | cdr3_aa | d_call | clone_size | j_call | v_call
TGTGCCAGCAGCGGGCGCTTAGCGGGAGTTCGTAATGAGCAGTTCTTC | CASSGRLAGVRNEQFF | TRBD2 | - | TRBJ2-1 | TRBV9
TGTGCCAGCAGTTCCGTCCAGGGGTTTGGGGGCGGGAATCGCAATCAGCCCCAGCATTTT | CASSSVQGFGGGNRNQPQHF | - | once | TRBJ1-5 | TRBV27
TGTGCCTGGAGGTGGGCAGCAAACTATGGCTACACCTTC | CAWRWAANYGYTF | - | - | TRBJ1-2 | TRBV30
TGTGCCAGCAGCATGGACGGTTATAGCAATCAGCCCCAGCATTTT | CASSMDGYSNQPQHF | - | - | TRBJ1-5 | TRBV2
TGTGCCAGCAGTTACTCGAAGCAGGGACCCTTGGGCACCGGGGAGCTGTTTTTT | CASSYSKQGPLGTGELFF | - | - | TRBJ2-2 | TRBV6-2/TRBV6-3
TGTGCCAGCAGCCCCCGGACTAGCGGAAACAATGAGCAGTTCTTC | CASSPRTSGNNEQFF | TRBD2 | - | TRBJ2-1 | TRBV7-6
TGCGCCAGCAGCTTGGAGGCATCTCCCGGATCAGATACGCAGTATTTT | CASSLEASPGSDTQYF | - | - | TRBJ2-3 | TRBV5-1
TGTGCCTGGAGTGTAGGGGGGTCGGGGGGCCTACTATCCTATGGCTACACCTTC | CAWSVGGSGGLLSYGYTF | - | once | TRBJ1-2 | TRBV30
TGTGCCATCAGTGGAGGGACTAGCGGGAGGGCCTCCTACGAGCAGTACTTC | CAISGGTSGRASYEQYF | TRBD2 | - | TRBJ2-7 | TRBV10-3
TGTGCCAGCAGCTTGGCTGGGGATAGCTCCTACGAGCAGTACTTC | CASSLAGDSSYEQYF | - | - | TRBJ2-7 | TRBV5-6
TGTGCCAGCAGCCTCGGGCCCAGAGGGTATGGCTACACCTTC | CASSLGPRGYGYTF | - | - | TRBJ1-2 | TRBV7-2
TGTGCCAGCAGTGTCGGCAAGTCAGGGATCCAGCATTTT | CASSVGKSGIQHF | - | - | TRBJ1-5 | TRBV2
TGCAGTGCTAGTGCAGGGGCCGGCAATCAGCCCCAGCATTTT | CSASAGAGNQPQHF | - | - | TRBJ1-5 | TRBV20-1
TGTGCCAGTAGTATTTCTAGCGGGGGGGACAATGAGCAGTTCTTC | CASSISSGGDNEQFF | TRBD2 | - | TRBJ2-1 | TRBV19
TGTGCCAGCAGCTTGGGACCCGGGGCCCACAATGAGCAGTTCTTC | CASSLGPGAHNEQFF | - | - | TRBJ2-1 | TRBV5-6
TGTGCCAGCAGCGAGGGCCCCGGCTCCTACGAGCAGTACTTC | CASSEGPGSYEQYF | - | - | TRBJ2-7 | TRBV5-4
TGTGCCAGCAGCTTCCAGGGCCAAGAGACCCAGTACTTC | CASSFQGQETQYF | - | - | TRBJ2-5 | TRBV5-6